This TCR beta chain stems from a study of control samples from healthy donors and cancer patients. CDR3 length equals 14 residues. The V gene end was trimmed by 4 bases and the J gene end by 4 bases; junction bases not matched to a gene: 5. The germline V gene encodes CDR1 LGHNA and CDR2 YNFKEQ. Assay used: immunoSEQ multiplex PCR; TCRdb lists only in-frame clones, some missing. The data show 150,000 to 200,000 clones, with about 86% seen just once and around 5% held by the top ten. The rearrangement links TRBV4-2 to TRBJ2-7; 9 positions match TRBD2. This clonotype was obtained from a woman aged 25 to 39 in good health. Material: blood. The CDR3: CASSPGSGSYEQYF. DNA for the CDR3: TGTGCCAGCAGCCCCGGTAGCGGGAGTTACGAGCAGTACTTC.